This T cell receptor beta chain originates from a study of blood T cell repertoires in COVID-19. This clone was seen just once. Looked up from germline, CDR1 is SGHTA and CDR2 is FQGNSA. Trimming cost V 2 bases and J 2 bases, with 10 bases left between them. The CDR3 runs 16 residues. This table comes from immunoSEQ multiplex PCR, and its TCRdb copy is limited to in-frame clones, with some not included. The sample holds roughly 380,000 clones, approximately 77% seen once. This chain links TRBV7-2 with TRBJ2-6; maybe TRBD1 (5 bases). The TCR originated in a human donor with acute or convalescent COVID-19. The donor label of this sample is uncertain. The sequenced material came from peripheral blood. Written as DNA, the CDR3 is TGTGCCAGCAGCTTACAGGGTACTCCTGGGGCCAACGTCCTGACTTTC. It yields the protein CASSLQGTPGANVLTF.